This T cell receptor (beta chain) was sequenced for a study of post-analysis software for immune sequencing data. Study results and limitations: F measure grouped same-batch samples tightly together. Controls showed lower frequencies than patients for five TRBV segments, and TRBV5-6, TRBV5-1 and TRBV20-1 were among these.

Points on this clonotype: Its specificity is not known.

Germline V gene sequence: CDR1 SGDLS, CDR2 YYNGEE. The germline V and J ends were trimmed by 1 base and 10 bases, with 9 bases remaining between them. CDR3 length equals 12 residues. Each TCR beta cDNA library carried unique molecular identifiers. TCRdb used MiXCR to reprocess the PCR reads, holding one entry per CDR3 protein. The data show fewer than 900,000 distinct CDR3 sequences, with 35% to 55% seen just once and 4.9% held by the top ten. The specimen sequenced was blood. The source of this sequence is a girl between 5 and 17 years old with multiple sclerosis. This chain connects TRBV9 to TRBJ2-1; D is possibly TRBD1 (6 bases). The CDR3 loop is CASSVQGTEQFF. As DNA, the CDR3 is TGTGCCAGCAGCGTACAGGGGACCGAGCAGTTCTTC.